This T cell receptor (beta chain) appears in the sequencing data of a study of radiotherapy plus CTLA-4 blockade in lung cancer. Assay used: immunoSEQ multiplex PCR; TCRdb lists only in-frame clones, some missing. The sample holds around 99,000 clones, about 91% seen once. Those with chemo-refractory metastatic non-small-cell lung cancer were treated with focal radiation combined with CTLA-4 blockade using ipilimumab. CDR3 length: 16 amino acids. Trimming took 0 bases from V and 2 from J, leaving 15 bases between them. In germline, CDR1 is SGDLS, CDR2 YYNGEE. The rearrangement uses TRBV9 and TRBJ2-7; D could derive from TRBD1 or TRBD2 (5 bases each). This receptor was taken from a human donor with non-small cell lung cancer that progressed on radiotherapy plus ipilimumab. Here the sequenced sample was peripheral blood, taken from a patient treated with radiotherapy plus ipilimumab. CDR3 residues: CASSVGWETAAYEQYF. CDR3 DNA: TGTGCCAGCAGCGTAGGTTGGGAGACAGCGGCCTACGAGCAGTACTTC. The full variable domain, in which reference TRBV9 and TRBJ2-7 provide the parts outside the CDR3, is DSGVTQTPKHLITATGQRVTLRCSPRSGDLSVYWYQQSLDQGLQFLIQYYNGEERAKGNILERFSAQQFPDLHSELNLSSLELGDSALYFCASSVGWETAAYEQYFGPGTRLTVT.